The source of this T cell receptor beta chain is a study of T cell responses to AZD1222 COVID-19 vaccine. Produced via immunoSEQ multiplex PCR; TCRdb's table is partial and in-frame only. The data show around 130,000 clones, 88% seen once. The CDR3 length is 11 residues. The germline gives CDR1 MNHEY, CDR2 SVGAGI. Trimming removed 7 bases from V and 1 base from J, with 4 bases in between. The source of this sequence is an adult in good health. This specimen consisted of peripheral blood, obtained on day 0 of MenACWY control vaccination. V usage is TRBV6-5 and J usage is TRBJ1-2; D not resolved. The CDR3 region has the DNA TGTGCCAGCACAGTTAACTATGGCTACACCTTC. It yields the protein CASTVNYGYTF.